The rows below give T cell receptor beta chains drawn from one sample of a study of cytomegalovirus exposure and HLA in healthy donors. This table comes from immunoSEQ multiplex PCR, and its TCRdb copy is limited to in-frame clones, with some not included. The data show some 79,000 clones, with 55% to 70% seen just once and about 15% held by the top ten. Sequencing input: PBMCs. The receptors here all came from a woman aged 40 to 49 in good health and CMV-seropositive. The CDR3 runs from the conserved cysteine through the conserved F or W. The D gene is left open where the match is weak. Rows may omit the clone size; those that give it use once, few, many or a size class.

CDR3 protein,CDR3 DNA,V gene,J gene,clone size,D gene
CASSHLGGVPYYEQYF,TGCGCCAGCAGTCACCTTGGAGGGGTTCCCTACTACGAGCAGTACTTC,TRBV23-1,TRBJ2-7,-,-
CASSSRGGMVANEKLFF,TGTGCCAGCAGTTCCCGGGGGGGCATGGTAGCTAATGAAAAACTGTTTTTT,TRBV27,TRBJ1-4,few,-
CAISDLQGQGIYDYSGANVLTF,TGTGCCATCAGTGATCTACAGGGACAGGGCATTTACGACTACTCTGGGGCCAACGTCCTGACTTTC,TRBV10-3,TRBJ2-6,few,TRBD1
CASREVDRERNQPQHF,TGTGCCAGCAGGGAGGTGGACAGGGAGCGCAATCAGCCCCAGCATTTT,TRBV21-1,TRBJ1-5,-,-
CASSEGASGVSTDTQYF,TGTGCCAGCAGTGAAGGGGCTAGCGGGGTAAGCACAGATACGCAGTATTTT,TRBV6-1,TRBJ2-3,few,TRBD2
CASSPGSGRDTEAFF,TGCGCCAGCAGCCCCGGGAGCGGTCGGGACACTGAAGCTTTCTTT,TRBV5-1,TRBJ1-1,few,-
CASSLGRGWTQYF,TGTGCCAGCAGCCTAGGGAGGGGATGGACCCAGTACTTC,TRBV27,TRBJ2-5,-,TRBD2
CAISESGGTGVVGTQYF,TGTGCCATCAGTGAGTCGGGGGGGACAGGAGTAGTTGGGACCCAGTACTTC,TRBV10-3,TRBJ2-5,-,-
CASSLPQSSTYEQYF,TGTGCCAGCAGTTTACCTCAGTCATCCACCTACGAGCAGTACTTC,TRBV28,TRBJ2-7,-,-
CASSEGGRGFTYEQYF,TGTGCCAGCAGTGAAGGGGGCAGGGGCTTTACCTACGAGCAGTACTTC,TRBV25-1,TRBJ2-7,-,-
CASKRTGDEQYF,TGCGCCAGCAAGAGGACAGGGGACGAGCAGTACTTC,TRBV5-1,TRBJ2-7,few,TRBD1
CASNPGAGFGDTQYF,TGTGCCAGCAATCCGGGAGCAGGGTTTGGAGATACGCAGTATTTT,TRBV6-5,TRBJ2-3,-,-
CASSWTRNLKEKLFF,TGTGCCAGCTCATGGACACGGAACCTAAAGGAAAAACTGTTTTTT,TRBV18,TRBJ1-4,-,-
CASSYSIVRRRGEQYF,TGTGCCAGCAGTTACTCGATTGTGCGCCGAAGGGGCGAGCAGTACTTC,TRBV6-5,TRBJ2-7,-,-
CASSRTYMGGDQETQYF,TGCGCCAGCAGCCGTACATACATGGGGGGGGACCAAGAGACCCAGTACTTC,TRBV4-1,TRBJ2-5,-,TRBD2
CASSRGISGANVLTF,TGTGCCAGCAGTAGGGGTATCTCTGGGGCCAACGTCCTGACTTTC,TRBV2,TRBJ2-6,-,-
CASSLVGRTDTQYF,TGTGCCAGCAGCTTAGTCGGGAGAACAGATACGCAGTATTTT,TRBV11-2,TRBJ2-3,many,-
CASSLQTSGRGELFF,TGTGCCAGCAGTTTACAGACTAGCGGGAGAGGGGAGCTGTTTTTT,TRBV27,TRBJ2-2,few,TRBD2
CASSLDRGPYGYTF,TGCGCCAGCAGCTTGGACAGGGGGCCATATGGCTACACCTTC,TRBV5-1,TRBJ1-2,-,TRBD1
CATATGTETQYF,TGTGCCACCGCAACAGGGACGGAGACCCAGTACTTC,TRBV27,TRBJ2-5,-,-
CASGPGSAGNTDTQYF,TGTGCCAGCGGACCCGGATCAGCGGGAAACACAGATACGCAGTATTTT,TRBV9,TRBJ2-3,-,TRBD2
CASRPPGLEGTEAFF,TGTGCCAGCAGACCCCCGGGTCTTGAGGGCACTGAAGCTTTCTTT,TRBV5-5,TRBJ1-1,-,-
CASRQRQGGHEQYF,TGTGCCAGTAGGCAGAGACAGGGAGGTCACGAGCAGTACTTC,TRBV19,TRBJ2-7,-,-
CASSPRIYSSTDTQYF,TGTGCCAGCTCACCCAGGATTTACTCTAGCACAGATACGCAGTATTTT,TRBV18,TRBJ2-3,-,-
CASSPFGQGLYEQYF,TGTGCCAGCAGTCCCTTTGGACAGGGCTTATACGAGCAGTACTTC,TRBV28,TRBJ2-7,-,TRBD1
CASSYSGSYTDTQYF,TGTGCCAGCAGTTATAGCGGGAGTTACACAGATACGCAGTATTTT,TRBV6-5,TRBJ2-3,-,TRBD2
CASRGLGGAWNEQFF,TGTGCCAGCCGGGGGTTAGGGGGCGCGTGGAATGAGCAGTTCTTC,TRBV27,TRBJ2-1,-,-
CSVGPTGVGEQYF,TGCAGCGTTGGCCCGACAGGGGTTGGCGAGCAGTACTTC,TRBV29-1,TRBJ2-7,-,TRBD1
CASSILTGWGYEQYF,TGTGCCAGCAGTATATTGACAGGTTGGGGCTACGAGCAGTACTTC,TRBV5-6,TRBJ2-7,-,-
CASMTGLANYGYTF,TGTGCCAGTATGACAGGGCTCGCTAACTATGGCTACACCTTC,TRBV6-5,TRBJ1-2,few,TRBD1
CASRAGGTRVATNEKLFF,TGTGCCAGTAGAGCAGGGGGAACAAGGGTTGCAACTAATGAAAAACTGTTTTTT,TRBV19,TRBJ1-4,few,TRBD1
CASSFRLEQETQYF,TGTGCCAGTAGTTTCCGACTAGAGCAAGAGACCCAGTACTTC,TRBV19,TRBJ2-5,-,-
CASSFYPSGHGRTDTQYF,TGTGCCAGCAGTTTTTACCCTAGCGGGCACGGACGTACAGATACGCAGTATTTT,TRBV28,TRBJ2-3,-,TRBD2
CATTDRDTGELFF,TGTGCCACCACTGACAGGGACACCGGGGAGCTGTTTTTT,TRBV28,TRBJ2-2,many,TRBD1
CASSPWTGDTEAFF,TGTGCCAGCTCACCCTGGACAGGGGACACTGAAGCTTTCTTT,TRBV18,TRBJ1-1,-,TRBD1
CSPGGGAEAFF,TGCAGCCCAGGAGGGGGGGCAGAAGCTTTCTTT,TRBV20-1,TRBJ1-1,once,-
CASSSQRLSTDTQYF,TGTGCCAGCAGTAGTCAGCGGCTAAGCACAGATACGCAGTATTTT,TRBV2,TRBJ2-3,-,-
CASSEFESSSYEQYF,TGTGCCAGCAGTGAATTCGAGTCAAGCTCCTACGAGCAGTACTTC,TRBV6-1,TRBJ2-7,-,-
CASRIRTGARGESGTDTQYF,TGTGCCAGCAGGATCCGAACAGGGGCCCGCGGGGAGAGCGGGACAGATACGCAGTATTTT,TRBV28,TRBJ2-3,-,-
CASSESSLHSSYGYTF,TGTGCCAGCAGTGAATCTAGCCTCCACTCCAGTTATGGCTACACCTTC,TRBV6-1,TRBJ1-2,-,-
CASRSGDTQYF,TGTGCCAGCAGGTCAGGAGATACGCAGTATTTT,TRBV11-2,TRBJ2-3,-,-
CATSPRLTYNEQFF,TGTGCCACCAGCCCCCGACTGACCTACAATGAGCAGTTCTTC,TRBV15,TRBJ2-1,few,-
CASSLDADSYNEQFF,TGCGCCAGCAGCTTGGATGCGGACTCCTACAATGAGCAGTTCTTC,TRBV5-1,TRBJ2-1,-,-
CAWSRGIGGHGAQYF,TGTGCCTGGAGTCGGGGAATTGGAGGGCATGGGGCCCAGTACTTC,TRBV30,TRBJ2-5,-,-
CASGTESYEQYF,TGTGCCAGCGGGACAGAATCCTACGAGCAGTACTTC,TRBV25-1,TRBJ2-7,-,TRBD1
CASRRGMHEQYF,TGTGCCAGTCGCCGAGGAATGCACGAGCAGTACTTC,TRBV19,TRBJ2-7,-,-
CAWSVPWTDVAEAFF,TGTGCCTGGAGTGTACCCTGGACAGATGTAGCTGAAGCTTTCTTT,TRBV30,TRBJ1-1,-,-
CASSWGLYDTEAFF,TGTGCCAGCAGCTGGGGACTTTATGACACTGAAGCTTTCTTT,TRBV7-9,TRBJ1-1,-,-
CASSRGTSGRASNEQFF,TGCGCCAGCAGCCGCGGGACTAGCGGGAGGGCCTCGAATGAGCAGTTCTTC,TRBV5-1,TRBJ2-1,-,TRBD2
CASFLTDTQYF,TGTGCCAGTTTCCTCACAGATACGCAGTATTTT,TRBV28,TRBJ2-3,-,-
CASSLAGQGWDEQYF,TGTGCCAGCAGCTTAGCCGGACAGGGCTGGGATGAGCAGTACTTC,TRBV7-9,TRBJ2-7,-,TRBD1
CASSPALINTGELFF,TGTGCCAGCAGCCCCGCTCTAATTAACACCGGGGAGCTGTTTTTT,TRBV5-6,TRBJ2-2,-,-
CASSLFSGGAYNEQFF,TGTGCCAGCAGCTTATTCAGTGGCGGGGCCTACAATGAGCAGTTCTTC,TRBV7-2,TRBJ2-1,once,-
CASSPRGNEKLFF,TGTGCCAGCAGTCCCCGGGGGAATGAAAAACTGTTTTTT,TRBV6-6,TRBJ1-4,-,-
CASSSTGTEKLFF,TGTGCCAGTAGCTCTACAGGGACTGAAAAACTGTTTTTT,TRBV19,TRBJ1-4,-,-
CSVSSRGDNEQFF,TGCAGCGTTAGTTCCCGCGGAGACAATGAGCAGTTCTTC,TRBV29-1,TRBJ2-1,-,-
CASSGAGGTSGYTDTQYF,TGTGCCAGCAGCGGCGCAGGCGGGACTAGCGGATACACAGATACGCAGTATTTT,TRBV13,TRBJ2-3,-,TRBD2
CASGGSGGGGYTF,TGTGCTAGTGGTGGATCAGGGGGCGGTGGCTACACCTTC,TRBV12-5,TRBJ1-2,-,TRBD1
CASSQSLTSVYEQYF,TGCGCCAGCAGCCAATCCCTGACTAGCGTCTACGAGCAGTACTTC,TRBV4-3,TRBJ2-7,-,TRBD2
CASSLRGIHGYTF,TGTGCCAGCAGTTTAAGGGGGATCCATGGCTACACCTTC,TRBV27,TRBJ1-2,-,-